This T cell receptor (beta chain) was captured by sequencing in a study of CD4 and CD8 cells across lung adenocarcinoma regions. The patients had localized lung adenocarcinoma, a non-small cell subtype. MiXCR, run by TCRdb on the PCR reads, gives a single entry per CDR3 protein. Altogether 10,000 to 15,000 distinct CDR3 sequences are present, approximately 50% being singletons, with the ten largest covering about 36%. This clonotype was recorded once. Trimming removed 0 bases at V and 9 bases at J, with 8 bases between. CDR1 and CDR2 (germline): SGHDN, FVKESK. CDR3 length: 12 residues. The chain carries TRBV14 and TRBJ2-5, with a possible D match to TRBD1 (5 bases). This receptor was obtained from a female donor with lung adenocarcinoma. The CD4 and CD8 labels of this study may be unreliable. The sample was CD8+ T cells from the margin of a lung tumor. In DNA form, the CDR3 reads TGTGCCAGCAGCCAAGATCGACAGTCCCAGTACTTC. It encodes CASSQDRQSQYF.